Reported below is one T cell receptor (beta chain). Documented treatment: 19 received Ad26.COV2.S at low or high dose, single or two shots; a few received placebo; per-sample allocation not given. Collection of the samples took place on day 63 after the first injection of vaccine or placebo. Donor was an adult aged 18-55 years in Boston. It was Wuhan-strain SARS-CoV-2 spike that the Ad26 vaccine vector expressed. Germline CDR1 is MGHRA and CDR2 is YSYEKL. The CDR3 consists of 19 residues. Trimming left V 0 bases short and J 0 bases short, with 18 bases between. This table comes from immunoSEQ multiplex PCR, and its TCRdb copy is limited to in-frame clones, with some not included. The table has roughly 460,000 clones, about 88% seen once. The sample is drawn from a study of Ad26.COV2.S vaccination and SARS-CoV-2 variants. Turning to the study itself: Intramuscularly, Ad26.COV2.S was given either once or twice, 56 days apart.

This receptor was identified in a person aged 18-60 years who received the Ad26.COV2.S COVID-19 vaccine or a placebo. The material was peripheral blood, obtained in a trial of Ad26.COV2.S vaccine versus placebo. This rearrangement joins TRBV4-1 to TRBJ1-5; D is ambiguous. CDR3 nucleotides: TGCGCCAGCAGCCAAGACCCAGGCCCCGCACCTTATAGCAATCAGCCCCAGCATTTT. Its protein is CASSQDPGPAPYSNQPQHF.